What follows are 16 T cell receptor beta chains derived from one specimen sequenced in a study of shared clonotypes between healthy human individuals. The method was immunoSEQ multiplex PCR; TCRdb's version includes in-frame clones alone and lacks a portion of them. The top ten hold about 1.5% of the sample, which has roughly 1 million clones, roughly 70% seen once. Sequencing used memory CD4+ T cells sorted from blood. Subset: CD45RA-negative fraction. The receptors originated from a young man in good health.

The chain links TRBV28 to TRBJ2-4; TRBD1 agrees at 8 bases. Germline V gives CDR1 MDHEN, CDR2 SYDVKM. The length of the CDR3 is 15 residues. V lost 4 bases to trimming and J lost 1 base; unmatched junction nucleotides: 3. In DNA form, the CDR3 reads TGTGCCAGCAGTTACCGACAGGGGGCCAAAAACATTCAGTACTTC. Protein: CASSYRQGAKNIQYF. Full variable domain (missing parts from reference TRBV28 and TRBJ2-4): DVKVTQSSRYLVKRTGEKVFLECVQDMDHENMFWYRQDPGLGLRLIYFSYDVKMKEKGDIPEGYSVSREKKERFSLILESASTNQTSMYLCASSYRQGAKNIQYFGAGTRLSVL.

This chain uses TRBV5-1 with TRBJ2-2; 7 bases are shared with TRBD1. Germline loops: CDR1 SGHRS, CDR2 YFSETQ. The CDR3 covers 14 residues. The trim removed 4 bases at V and 4 bases at J, leaving 4 bases unmatched. The CDR3 sequence is CASSTTGVTGELFF. CDR3 nucleotides: TGCGCCAGCAGCACCACAGGGGTCACCGGGGAGCTGTTTTTT. The full variable domain, in which reference TRBV5-1 and TRBJ2-2 provide the parts outside the CDR3, is KAGVTQTPRYLIKTRGQQVTLSCSPISGHRSVSWYQQTPGQGLQFLFEYFSETQRNKGNFPGRFSGRQFSNSRSEMNVSTLELGDSALYLCASSTTGVTGELFFGEGSRLTVL.

This chain connects TRBV7-2 to TRBJ2-5; 9 positions agree with TRBD1. Germline V gives CDR1 SGHTA, CDR2 FQGNSA. V shed 3 bases, J shed 5 bases, and the junction held 7 bases outside the gene matches. The CDR3 is made up of 15 amino acids. This CDR3 is CASSLGQGIIETQYF. As DNA, the CDR3 is TGTGCCAGCAGCTTGGGACAGGGTATTATTGAGACCCAGTACTTC.

The chain combines TRBV11-3 with TRBJ2-3; D gene ambiguous. Per the germline V gene, CDR1 is SGHNT and CDR2 is YENEEA. Deletions cut 1 base from V and 2 bases from J, with 10 bases between. CDR3 length: 15 residues. This CDR3 is CASSLVGTSTDTQYF. In DNA form, the CDR3 reads TGTGCCAGCAGCTTAGTTGGAACTTCCACAGATACGCAGTATTTT.

The CDR3 is CASSLGRGGLEQYF. The CDR3 coding sequence is TGTGCCAGCAGCTTAGGGCGGGGGGGTCTGGAGCAGTACTTC. This chain links TRBV7-8 with TRBJ2-7; TRBD2 matches at 9 bases. Trimming at V came to 1 base and at J to 7 bases, leaving 5 bases not matched to a gene. This CDR3 is built from 14 residues. Germline V CDR1 and CDR2: SGHVS, FQNEAQ.

On this clone itself: The sample contains more than one DNA sequence encoding this CDR3. The chain is built from TRBV30 and TRBJ2-6; no clear D gene. V was clipped by 3 bases and J by 0 bases, with 0 bases between them. This CDR3 spans 12 amino acids. CDR1 is GTSNPN, CDR2 SVGIG, per germline (reference sequence). Here the CDR3 reads CAWSSGANVLTF. The CDR3 DNA follows: TGTGCCTGGAGCTCTGGGGCCAACGTCCTGACTTTC.

The J gene is TRBJ2-2, the V gene TRBV4-1; a weak D match, TRBD1 (6 bases). Germline-derived CDR1 and CDR2 are MGHRA and YSYEKL. The germline V and J ends were trimmed by 4 bases and 7 bases, with 19 bases remaining between them. The CDR3 is 16 amino acids. CDR3 protein: CASSPNLGAGHGELFF. The CDR3 DNA follows: TGCGCCAGCAGCCCGAATCTGGGGGCGGGTCACGGGGAGCTGTTTTTT.

V is TRBV28 and J is TRBJ1-1, with 9 bases matching TRBD1. The CDR3 runs to 19 residues. Germline CDR1 MDHEN, CDR2 SYDVKM. With 6 bases clipped from V and 2 bases from J, the junction kept 19 bases outside the gene matches. CDR3: CASSTFRFRLTGGNTEAFF. Here the CDR3 DNA reads TGTGCCAGCAGCACTTTCAGGTTTCGCCTCACAGGGGGCAACACTGAAGCTTTCTTT. Together with reference TRBV28 and TRBJ1-1, the CDR3 gives the full variable domain: DVKVTQSSRYLVKRTGEKVFLECVQDMDHENMFWYRQDPGLGLRLIYFSYDVKMKEKGDIPEGYSVSREKKERFSLILESASTNQTSMYLCASSTFRFRLTGGNTEAFFGQGTRLTVV.

The genes are TRBV5-8 and TRBJ2-1; D is perhaps TRBD1 or TRBD2 (5 bases each). The V gene lost 4 bases and the J gene lost 2 bases, with 19 bases spanning the gap. The CDR3 is 17 residues long. The germline gives CDR1 SGHTS, CDR2 YDEGEE. CDR3 nucleotides: TGTGCCAGCAGCCTTCTGCGAGGGGATTATACCTACAATGAGCAGTTCTTC. Translated: CASSLLRGDYTYNEQFF.

To note about this clone: At one boundary the junction diverges from the germline segment, which might be a read error. The gene calls are TRBV7-7 and TRBJ2-1; no clear D. CDR1 SSHAT and CDR2 FNYEAQ come from the germline V gene (reference sequence). The CDR3 loop spans 13 amino acids. The CDR3 sequence: CASSSNLKNEQFF. DNA of the CDR3: TGTGCTAGCAGCTCTAATCTTAAGAATGAGCAGTTCTTC.

The chain carries TRBV25-1 and TRBJ2-7; TRBD2 matches 8 bases. Germline CDR1 and CDR2: MGHDK and SYGVNS. J was trimmed by 3 bases and V by 5 bases; bases with no gene match: 18. The CDR3 covers 18 residues. The CDR3 reads CASSLDLPGGGRNYEQYF. The DNA of the CDR3 is TGTGCCAGCAGTCTGGACCTACCCGGGGGCGGGAGGAACTACGAGCAGTACTTC.

J is TRBJ2-1 and V is TRBV9; TRBD2 matches 12 bases. J gave up 6 bases and V 4 bases, and 8 bases lay outside the gene matches. CDR1 is SGDLS and CDR2 is YYNGEE in the germline V gene. The CDR3 spans 16 residues. The CDR3 DNA follows: TGTGCCAGCAGCACTACTAGCGGGAGGACCGGCAATGAGCAGTTCTTC. This gives the protein CASSTTSGRTGNEQFF.

V usage is TRBV28 and J usage is TRBJ1-6; perhaps TRBD1 as D (5 bases). V was shortened by 7 bases and J by 5 bases, with 15 bases between the two germline ends. Looked up from germline, CDR1 is MDHEN and CDR2 is SYDVKM. The length of the CDR3 is 15 residues. This chain's CDR3 is CASIDSGPNNSPLHF. CDR3 in DNA: TGTGCCAGCATTGACTCGGGACCGAATAATTCACCCCTCCACTTT.

V and J are TRBV5-1 and TRBJ1-2; unclear D gene. This CDR3 is 13 amino acids long. From germline, CDR1 is SGHRS and CDR2 YFSETQ. V was pared by 4 bases and J by 3 bases, with 10 bases between. The CDR3 DNA sequence: TGCGCCAGCAGCGCGGACCTCTACTATGGCTACACCTTC. Its translation: CASSADLYYGYTF.

The chain couples TRBV5-4 to TRBJ1-4; TRBD1 matches at 7 bases. The CDR3 length is 18 residues. Germline-derived CDR1 and CDR2 are SGHNT and YYREEE (reference sequence). Trimming removed 4 bases from V and 7 bases from J; junction bases left unmatched: 19. CDR3: CASSASTLGRGLGEKLFF. CDR3 in DNA: TGTGCCAGCAGCGCCTCTACCCTCGGTAGGGGGCTTGGTGAAAAACTGTTTTTT.

This clone was counted ten times or more. The chain joins TRBV12-2 to TRBJ2-5; the table's D call of TRBD2 was not tested on the DNA. TRBV12-2 is classified as a pseudogene. The length of the CDR3 is 17 residues. Here the CDR3 DNA reads TGTGCAAGTCGCTTAGCGCGGAGCGGGGTGTCCCAAGAGACCCAGTACTTC. This encodes CASRLARSGVSQETQYF.